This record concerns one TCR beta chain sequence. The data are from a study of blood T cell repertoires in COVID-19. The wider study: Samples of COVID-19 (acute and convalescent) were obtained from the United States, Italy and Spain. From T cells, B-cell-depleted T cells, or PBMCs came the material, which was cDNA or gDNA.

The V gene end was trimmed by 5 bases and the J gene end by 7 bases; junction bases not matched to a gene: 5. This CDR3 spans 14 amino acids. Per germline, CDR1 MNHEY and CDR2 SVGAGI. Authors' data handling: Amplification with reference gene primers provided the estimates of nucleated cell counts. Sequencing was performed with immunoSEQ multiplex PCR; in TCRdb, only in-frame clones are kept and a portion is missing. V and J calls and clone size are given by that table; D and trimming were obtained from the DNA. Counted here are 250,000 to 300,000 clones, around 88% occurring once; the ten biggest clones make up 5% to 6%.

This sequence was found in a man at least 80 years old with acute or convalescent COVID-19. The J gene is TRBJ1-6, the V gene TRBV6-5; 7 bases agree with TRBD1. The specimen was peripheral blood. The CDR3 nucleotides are TGTGCCAGCAGTAGGGGACAGTTCAATTCACCCCTCCACTTT. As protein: CASSRGQFNSPLHF.